This T cell receptor (beta chain) emerged from a study of CD8 T cells in ankylosing spondylitis. Overall study results and limits: What appeared characteristic of ankylosing spondylitis blood was a TCR beta motif of eight or nine highly homologous variants. Enrichment of disease-linked clones was reportedly significant in matched ankylosing spondylitis synovial fluid.

The CDR3 is made up of 15 amino acids. CDR1 MNHEY and CDR2 SVGAGI come from the germline V gene. Trimming cost V 2 bases and J 4 bases; bases outside gene matches: 5. Quantitative molecular-barcoded 5'-RACE generated the TCR beta libraries. TCRdb reprocessed the 5' RACE reads with MiXCR, giving one entry per CDR3 protein. The table includes a few hundred thousand distinct CDR3 sequences, roughly 20% detected once. Of note for this clonotype: Its antigen is undetermined.

V and J are TRBV6-5 and TRBJ2-3, with 8 bases fitting TRBD2. Material for sequencing was blood, either unsorted or a sorted T cell fraction (not recorded which). The source is a female donor with ankylosing spondylitis or in good health (not recorded which). The CDR3 here is CASSYSGLAADTQYF. Here the CDR3 DNA reads TGTGCCAGCAGTTACAGCGGACTAGCAGCAGATACGCAGTATTTT.